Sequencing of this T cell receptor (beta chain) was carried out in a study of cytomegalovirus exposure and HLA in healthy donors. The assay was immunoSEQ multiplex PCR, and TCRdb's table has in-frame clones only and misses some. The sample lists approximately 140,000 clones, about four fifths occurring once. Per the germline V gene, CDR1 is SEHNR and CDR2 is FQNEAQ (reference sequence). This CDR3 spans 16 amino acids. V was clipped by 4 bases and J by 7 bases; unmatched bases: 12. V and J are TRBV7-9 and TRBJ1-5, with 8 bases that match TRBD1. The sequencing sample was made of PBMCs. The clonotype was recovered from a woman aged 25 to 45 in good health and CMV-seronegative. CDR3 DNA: TGTGCCAGCAGCTCGGGAGGCACTCAGGGGGCACAGCCCCAGCATTTT. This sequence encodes CASSSGGTQGAQPQHF.